Sequencing of this T cell receptor beta chain was carried out in a study of cytomegalovirus exposure and HLA in healthy donors. Regarding the study as a whole: Most sequenced TCRs were rare (though some public TCRs occurred in many donors). Some V segments (TRBV6-2 and TRBV6-3 among them) were excluded as indistinguishable. It was about 150 TCR beta chains that were listed as cytomegalovirus-associated.

Despite likely unrecorded immune exposures, the donors were nominally healthy at the time of sampling. On this clone: Antigen specificity is unknown.

The study ran its PCR with 60 Vbeta and 13 Jbeta primers. Using immunoSEQ multiplex PCR, the repertoire was profiled, and TCRdb retains in-frame clones only, with some absent. The sample records some 150,000 clones, approximately 80% being singletons. V was cut by 5 bases and J by 4 bases, with 8 bases left in between. CDR3 size: 12 residues. The germline V gene encodes CDR1 SQVTM and CDR2 ANQGSEA. The chain couples TRBV29-1 to TRBJ2-2; tentatively, D is TRBD2 (5 bases). The source of this sequence is a man in his thirties or forties in good health and CMV-seropositive. The sequencing input was PBMCs. The CDR3 nucleotides are TGCAGCGTTCGTGGGAGCACCGGGGAGCTGTTTTTT. As protein: CSVRGSTGELFF.